A single sample gave rise to the 15 T cell receptor beta chains below, sequenced in a study of neurological immune-mediated disorders. TCRdb used MiXCR to reprocess the 5' RACE reads, holding one entry per CDR3 protein. The sample consists of over 75,000 distinct CDR3 sequences, 5.8% of them appearing once. Time point reported: longitudinal time-point 2. The sequencing input was PBMCs. These receptors were obtained from a woman aged 60 to 75 with multiple sclerosis.

This clonotype was seen ten or more times. The rearrangement links TRBV11-2 to TRBJ2-2; D is possibly TRBD1 (5 bases). Germline V gene data show CDR1 as SGHAT and CDR2 as FQNNGV. This CDR3 has 14 residues. V dropped 4 bases and J dropped 4 bases, with 10 bases sitting between them. As DNA, the CDR3 is TGTGCCAGCAGCTCCTTCAGGGTCACCGGGGAGCTGTTTTTT. Its protein is CASSSFRVTGELFF. Combining the CDR3 with reference TRBV11-2 and TRBJ2-2 gives the whole variable domain EAGVAQSPRYKIIEKRQSVAFWCNPISGHATLYWYQQILGQGPKLLIQFQNNGVVDDSQLPKDRFSAERLKGVDSTLKIQPAKLEDSAVYLCASSSFRVTGELFFGEGSRLTVL.

This clonotype has a count of ten or more. The rearrangement joins TRBV20-1 to TRBJ2-3; possible D gene TRBD1, 5 bases. There are 13 residues in the CDR3. V lost 6 bases to trimming and J lost 2 bases, with 12 bases between them. Germline V CDR1 and CDR2: DFQATT, SNEGSKA (reference sequence). CDR3 amino acids: CSAYDSFTDTQYF. In nucleotides, the CDR3 is TGCAGTGCCTACGACAGTTTCACAGATACGCAGTATTTT.

This clonotype was picked up many times. J is TRBJ1-3 and V is TRBV5-1; the D is unclear. This CDR3 contains 14 residues. Trimming left V 3 bases short and J 0 bases short, with 7 bases between. CDR1 is SGHRS, CDR2 YFSETQ, per germline. CDR3 residues: CASSWGNSGNTIYF. For the CDR3, the DNA is TGCGCCAGCAGCTGGGGTAACTCTGGAAACACCATATATTTT.

The chain recombines TRBV4-2 with TRBJ2-5; D unresolved. The CDR3 contains 17 residues. Germline lookup yields CDR1 LGHNA and CDR2 YNFKEQ. V was cut by 0 bases and J by 10 bases, with 24 bases left in between. Here the CDR3 DNA reads TGTGCCAGCAGCCAAGATGTCTTGGGTGGGGTTAGTCGTCGCCAGTACTTC. The encoded protein is CASSQDVLGGVSRRQYF.

This clonotype occurred many times. The chain uses TRBV5-1 and TRBJ2-7; possible D gene TRBD2, 6 bases. V was pared by 3 bases and J by 5 bases, with 15 bases between. From germline, CDR1 is SGHRS and CDR2 YFSETQ. There are 14 residues in the CDR3. CDR3 nucleotides: TGCGCCAGCAGCTGGGGAGGTGGGTTTGACGAGCAGTACTTC. Translation gives CASSWGGGFDEQYF.

This clonotype has ten or more counts. V is TRBV7-9 and J is TRBJ1-2, with D possibly matching TRBD1 (6 bases). Trimming shortened V by 6 bases and J by 6 bases, and 17 bases separated the two germline ends. Germline V gene sequence: CDR1 SEHNR, CDR2 FQNEAQ (reference sequence). This CDR3 region has 14 residues. CDR3 in amino acids: CASSSAEGVHGYTF. The CDR3 region has the DNA TGTGCCAGCAGTTCCGCGGAGGGGGTCCATGGCTACACCTTC.

This clonotype was detected many times. The chain carries TRBV5-1 and TRBJ2-1; 8 bases map to TRBD2. The germline V gene has CDR1 SGHRS and CDR2 YFSETQ. CDR3 length: 15 amino acids. The V and J ends lost 4 bases and 8 bases, in that order; junction bases with no gene match: 11. As DNA, the CDR3 is TGCGCCAGCAGCGAGGCGGGGGGCCTTTTCCATGAGCAGTTCTTC. As protein: CASSEAGGLFHEQFF.

This clonotype was detected many times. The chain employs TRBV4-1 and TRBJ1-2, with unresolved D. CDR1 and CDR2 from the germline V gene are MGHRA and YSYEKL. The CDR3 has 17 residues. V lost 0 bases and J lost 4, with 18 bases in between. For the CDR3, the DNA is TGCGCCAGCAGCCAAGATGTAGAGGTGGGGAGGTTCTATGGCTACACCTTC. Translation: CASSQDVEVGRFYGYTF.

This clonotype was observed many times. This chain uses TRBV12-3 or TRBV12-4 with TRBJ1-1; D ambiguous. The germline V and J ends were trimmed by 6 bases and 0 bases, with 11 bases remaining between them. This CDR3 is 14 amino acids long. The CDR3 DNA follows: TGTGCCAGCAGCACAGTGAGCTTGAACACTGAAGCTTTCTTT. Its protein is CASSTVSLNTEAFF.

Ten or more counts support this clonotype. The V call is TRBV7-8, the J call TRBJ1-1, with 9 positions matching TRBD1. The germline V gene has CDR1 SGHVS and CDR2 FQNEAQ. The junction had 9 bases not matched to a gene; V was cut back by 5 bases and J by 11 bases. This CDR3 contains 13 residues. CDR3 region: CASSTRQGVAAFF. The CDR3 DNA follows: TGTGCCAGCAGCACCAGACAGGGGGTGGCGGCTTTCTTT.

This clonotype was observed at least ten times. The genes are TRBV7-6 and TRBJ2-1, with TRBD2 matching 9 bases. With V trimmed by 0 bases and J by 6 bases, 3 bases remained unmatched. This CDR3 comprises 15 residues. Germline values: CDR1 SGHVS, CDR2 FNYEAQ. DNA for the CDR3: TGTGCCAGCAGCTTAGCCGCGGGGGGGTTCAATGAGCAGTTCTTC. Protein: CASSLAAGGFNEQFF.

This clonotype was counted ten times or more. This rearrangement joins TRBV5-5 to TRBJ1-5; D call uncertain. The CDR3 is made up of 15 amino acids. Germline CDR1 reads SGHKS; CDR2 reads YYEKEE (reference sequence). Trimming pared 7 bases from V and 4 bases from J, leaving 18 bases between. Here the CDR3 reads CASGRSGVLNQPQHF. For the CDR3, the DNA is TGTGCCAGCGGACGCAGTGGGGTTTTGAATCAGCCCCAGCATTTT.

This clonotype was recorded at least ten times. The rearrangement uses TRBV5-1 and TRBJ1-2; D possibly corresponds to TRBD1 (5 bases). Deletions cut 1 base from V and 2 bases from J, with 9 bases between. The CDR3 runs to 14 residues. Germline V lookup: CDR1 SGHRS, CDR2 YFSETQ. CDR3 sequence reads: CASSLSGQNYGYTF. The CDR3 nucleotides read TGCGCCAGCAGCTTGTCTGGACAAAACTATGGCTACACCTTC.

This clonotype was counted at least ten times. The genes are TRBV10-3 and TRBJ2-1; 7 bases match TRBD2. Germline-derived CDR1 and CDR2 are ENHRY and SYGVKD. The junction had 2 bases not matched to a gene; V was cut back by 0 bases and J by 3 bases. CDR3 length: 15 residues. CDR3 protein: CAISESGGDYNEQFF. For the CDR3, the DNA is TGTGCCATCAGTGAGTCGGGGGGGGACTACAATGAGCAGTTCTTC.

This clonotype was counted between two and nine times. A read error may be the cause here, since a much bigger clone is one base away. The CDR3 DNA sequence: TGCAGTGCTAGATCCCGGGACTTAGGGGACACTGAAGCTTTCTTT. Translated: CSARSRDLGDTEAFF. The chain couples TRBV20-1 to TRBJ1-1; possible D gene TRBD1, 5 bases. There are 15 residues in the CDR3. Deletions cut 2 bases from V and 3 bases from J, with 16 bases between. Germline loops: CDR1 DFQATT, CDR2 SNEGSKA (reference sequence).